This entry is about one T cell receptor (beta chain). This record belongs to a study of patients and donors after allogeneic stem cell transplantation. TCRdb redid the calling of the RT-PCR reads with MiXCR, one entry per CDR3 protein. The repertoire includes some 230,000 distinct CDR3 sequences, 13% to 15% of them detected once, and approximately 10% sits in the top ten. Source material: blood, either unsorted or a sorted T cell fraction (not recorded which). The sequence derives from a human donor who was either an allogeneic HSCT recipient or a stem cell or donor lymphocyte infusion donor (not recorded which). It is not recorded whose cells these are; they may come from a transplant donor.

The CDR3 nucleotides read TGTGCCAGCAGTTTAGTAGTAGGGCCTAATGAAAAACTGTTTTTT. It yields the protein CASSLVVGPNEKLFF. The V call is TRBV12-3 or TRBV12-4, the J call TRBJ1-4; no reliable D call. V shed 1 base and J shed 3 bases, with 9 bases lying between them. CDR3 length: 15 residues.